This T cell receptor beta chain was profiled in a study of blood T cell repertoires in COVID-19. The V end was cut by 8 bases, the J end by 2 bases, with 7 bases between. This CDR3 spans 12 amino acids. The germline CDR1 and CDR2 sequences are MDHEN and SYDVKM. Participants' reported clinical history set cohort assignment. This clone was recorded once. Sequencing was performed with immunoSEQ multiplex PCR; in TCRdb, only in-frame clones are kept and a portion is missing. The sample shows roughly 290,000 clones, around 87% of them seen only once. The chain employs TRBV28 and TRBJ1-5; possible D gene TRBD1, 5 bases. The material sequenced was PBMCs or T cells enriched from blood (not recorded which). The sequence was obtained from a woman aged 18 to 35 with acute COVID-19. CDR3 sequence reads: CASGGGNQPQHF. In DNA form, the CDR3 reads TGTGCCAGCGGGGGGGGCAATCAGCCCCAGCATTTT.